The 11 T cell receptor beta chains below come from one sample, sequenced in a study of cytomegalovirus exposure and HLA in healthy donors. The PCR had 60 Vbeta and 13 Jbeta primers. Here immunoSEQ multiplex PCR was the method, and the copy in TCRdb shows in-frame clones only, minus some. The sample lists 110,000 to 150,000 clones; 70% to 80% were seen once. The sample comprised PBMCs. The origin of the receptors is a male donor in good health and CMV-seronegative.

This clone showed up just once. CDR3 protein: CASSFRGQETQYF. CDR3 DNA: TGTGCCAGCAGTTTTCGGGGGCAAGAGACCCAGTACTTC. This chain connects TRBV27 to TRBJ2-5, with a possible D match to TRBD2 (6 bases). The CDR3 runs 13 residues. V lost 3 bases to trimming and J lost 2 bases, with 7 bases between them. CDR1 is MNHEY, CDR2 SMNVEV, per germline (reference sequence).

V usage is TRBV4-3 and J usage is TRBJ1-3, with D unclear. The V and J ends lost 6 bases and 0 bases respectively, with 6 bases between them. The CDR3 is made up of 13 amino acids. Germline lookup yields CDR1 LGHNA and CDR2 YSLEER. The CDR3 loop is CASSGGSGNTIYF. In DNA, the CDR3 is TGCGCCAGCAGTGGCGGCTCTGGAAACACCATATATTTT.

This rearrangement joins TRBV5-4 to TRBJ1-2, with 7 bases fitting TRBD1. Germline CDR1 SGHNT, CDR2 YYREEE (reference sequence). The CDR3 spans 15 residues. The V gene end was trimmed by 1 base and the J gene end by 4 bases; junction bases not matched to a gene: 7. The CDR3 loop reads CASSLQGTVPYGYTF. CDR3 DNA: TGTGCCAGCAGCTTGCAAGGGACAGTACCCTATGGCTACACCTTC.

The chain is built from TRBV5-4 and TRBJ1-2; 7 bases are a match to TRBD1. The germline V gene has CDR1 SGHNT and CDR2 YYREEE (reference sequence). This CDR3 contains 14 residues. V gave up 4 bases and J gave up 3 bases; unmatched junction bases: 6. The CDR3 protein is CASSPQTGDYGYTF. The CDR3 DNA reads TGTGCCAGCAGCCCCCAAACAGGGGACTATGGCTACACCTTC.

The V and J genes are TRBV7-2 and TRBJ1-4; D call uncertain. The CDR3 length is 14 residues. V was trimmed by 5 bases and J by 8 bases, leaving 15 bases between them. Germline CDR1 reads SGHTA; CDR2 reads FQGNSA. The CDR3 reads CASSPPGVGEKLFF. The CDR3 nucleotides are TGTGCCAGCAGCCCACCGGGTGTCGGGGAAAAACTGTTTTTT.

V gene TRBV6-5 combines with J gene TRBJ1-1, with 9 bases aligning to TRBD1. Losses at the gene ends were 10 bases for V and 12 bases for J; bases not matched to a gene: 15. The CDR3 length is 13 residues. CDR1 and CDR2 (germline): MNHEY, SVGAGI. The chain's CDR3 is CATRASGTGSPFF. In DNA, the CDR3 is TGTGCCACCAGGGCCTCCGGGACAGGGTCGCCTTTCTTT.

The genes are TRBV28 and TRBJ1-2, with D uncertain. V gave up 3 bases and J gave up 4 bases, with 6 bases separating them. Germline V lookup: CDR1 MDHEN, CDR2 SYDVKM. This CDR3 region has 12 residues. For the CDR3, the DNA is TGTGCCAGCAGTTTGGTGGCCTATGGCTACACCTTC. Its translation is CASSLVAYGYTF.

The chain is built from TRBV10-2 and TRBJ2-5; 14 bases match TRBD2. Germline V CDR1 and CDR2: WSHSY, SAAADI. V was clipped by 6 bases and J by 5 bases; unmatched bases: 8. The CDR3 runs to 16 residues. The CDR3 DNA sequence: TGCGCCAGCAGCCCTCGACTAGCGGGGGGGCAGGAGACCCAGTACTTC. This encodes CASSPRLAGGQETQYF.

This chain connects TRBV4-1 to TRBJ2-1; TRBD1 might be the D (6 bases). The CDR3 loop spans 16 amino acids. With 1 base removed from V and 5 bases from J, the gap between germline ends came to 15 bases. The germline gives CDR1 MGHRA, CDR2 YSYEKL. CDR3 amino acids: CASSQVPGAGDNEQFF. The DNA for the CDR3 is TGCGCCAGCAGCCAAGTACCCGGGGCAGGGGACAATGAGCAGTTCTTC.

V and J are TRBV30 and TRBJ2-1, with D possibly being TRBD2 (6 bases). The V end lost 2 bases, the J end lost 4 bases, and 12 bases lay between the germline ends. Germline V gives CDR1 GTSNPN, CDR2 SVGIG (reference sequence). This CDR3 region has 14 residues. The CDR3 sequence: CAWSPGTVYNEQFF. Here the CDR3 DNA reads TGTGCCTGGAGTCCCGGGACTGTATACAATGAGCAGTTCTTC.

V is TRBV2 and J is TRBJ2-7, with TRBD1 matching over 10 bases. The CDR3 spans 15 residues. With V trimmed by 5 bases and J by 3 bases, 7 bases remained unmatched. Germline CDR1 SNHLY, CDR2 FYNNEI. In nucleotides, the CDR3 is TGTGCCAGCAGTTCTTCCGGGACAGGGGTCTACGAGCAGTACTTC. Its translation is CASSSSGTGVYEQYF.